Presented here are 3 T cell receptor beta chains from one specimen sequenced in a study of cytomegalovirus exposure and HLA in healthy donors. Produced via immunoSEQ multiplex PCR; TCRdb's table is partial and in-frame only. The repertoire holds around 260,000 clones, about 92% seen once, with around 3.1% in the top ten. Source material: PBMCs. These receptors came from a woman aged 25 to 39 in good health and CMV-seronegative.

This clone has only one observation. This rearrangement joins TRBV10-2 to TRBJ2-7; D is perhaps TRBD2 (6 bases). Trimming took off 7 bases at V and 1 base at J, with 11 bases between the two ends. CDR1 is WSHSY and CDR2 is SAAADI in the germline V gene. The CDR3 extends over 13 amino acids. DNA of the CDR3: TGCGCCAGCACGGGGGACTCTTCCTACGAGCAGTACTTC. Its translation is CASTGDSSYEQYF.

The genes are TRBV28 and TRBJ2-3; 12 positions match TRBD2. V shed 4 bases and J 4 bases; nucleotides not matched to a gene: 6. CDR1 and CDR2 (germline): MDHEN, SYDVKM. The length of the CDR3 is 16 residues. CDR3: CASSYLAGGRADTQYF. The CDR3 coding sequence is TGTGCCAGCAGTTATCTAGCGGGAGGGCGTGCAGATACGCAGTATTTT.

CDR3 sequence (DNA): TGCGCCAGCAGCGGGATGCTAGCAAAGATCGATGAGCAGTTCTTC. Protein sequence: CASSGMLAKIDEQFF. The rearrangement uses TRBV4-1 and TRBJ2-1; possibly TRBD2 for D (5 bases). CDR1 and CDR2 from the germline V gene are MGHRA and YSYEKL. The CDR3 runs to 15 residues. Trimming took 5 bases from V and 8 from J, leaving 19 bases between them.